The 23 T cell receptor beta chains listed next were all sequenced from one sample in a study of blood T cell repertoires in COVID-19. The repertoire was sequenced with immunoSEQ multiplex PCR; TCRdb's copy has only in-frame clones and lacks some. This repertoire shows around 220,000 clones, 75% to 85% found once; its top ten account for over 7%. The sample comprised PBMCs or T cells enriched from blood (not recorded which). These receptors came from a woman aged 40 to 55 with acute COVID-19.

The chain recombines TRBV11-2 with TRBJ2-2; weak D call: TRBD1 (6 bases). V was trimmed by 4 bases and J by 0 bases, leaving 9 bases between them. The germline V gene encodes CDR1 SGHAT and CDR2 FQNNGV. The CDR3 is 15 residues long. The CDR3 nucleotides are TGTGCCAGCAGCTCCGGACAGTCGAACACCGGGGAGCTGTTTTTT. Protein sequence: CASSSGQSNTGELFF.

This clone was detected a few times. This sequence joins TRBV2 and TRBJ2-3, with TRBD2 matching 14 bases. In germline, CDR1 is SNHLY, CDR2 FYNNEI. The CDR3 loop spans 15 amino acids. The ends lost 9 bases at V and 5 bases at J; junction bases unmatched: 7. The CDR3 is CASLAGTSGRDTQYF. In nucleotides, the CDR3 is TGTGCCAGTCTGGCCGGGACTAGCGGGAGAGATACGCAGTATTTT.

The chain's CDR3 is CASKSDGQGRTEAFF. DNA of the CDR3: TGTGCCAGCAAATCTGATGGACAGGGGAGGACTGAAGCTTTCTTT. The V and J genes are TRBV25-1 and TRBJ1-1, with 9 bases lining up with TRBD1. Unmatched junction bases numbered 11, after V lost 7 bases and J lost 5 bases. The CDR3 sequence is 15 residues long. Germline V gene sequence: CDR1 MGHDK, CDR2 SYGVNS.

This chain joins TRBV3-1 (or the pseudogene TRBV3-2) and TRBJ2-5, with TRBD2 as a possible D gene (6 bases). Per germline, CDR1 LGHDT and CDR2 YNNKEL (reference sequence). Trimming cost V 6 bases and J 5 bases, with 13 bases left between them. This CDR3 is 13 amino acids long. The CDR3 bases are TGTGCCAGCAGACCGGGACTTTGGGAGACCCAGTACTTC. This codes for CASRPGLWETQYF.

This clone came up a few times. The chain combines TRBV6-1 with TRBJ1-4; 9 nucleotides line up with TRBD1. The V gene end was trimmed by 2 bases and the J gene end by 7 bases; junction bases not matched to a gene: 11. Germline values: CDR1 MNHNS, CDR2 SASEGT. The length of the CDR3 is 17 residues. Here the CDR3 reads CASSELVTGGAGEKLFF. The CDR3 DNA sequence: TGTGCCAGCAGTGAATTGGTAACAGGGGGCGCGGGTGAAAAACTGTTTTTT.

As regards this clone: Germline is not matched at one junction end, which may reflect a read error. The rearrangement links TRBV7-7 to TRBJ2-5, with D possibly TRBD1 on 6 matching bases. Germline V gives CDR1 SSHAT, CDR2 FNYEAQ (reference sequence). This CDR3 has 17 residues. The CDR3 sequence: CASSPRPAGTSGETQYF. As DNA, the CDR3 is TGTGCTAGCAGCCCTCGTCCGGCCGGGACATCAGGAGAGACCCAGTACTTC.

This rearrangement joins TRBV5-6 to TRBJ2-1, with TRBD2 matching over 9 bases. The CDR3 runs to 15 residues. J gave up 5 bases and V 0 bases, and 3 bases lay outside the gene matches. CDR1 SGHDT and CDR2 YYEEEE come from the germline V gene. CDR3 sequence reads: CASSLAAGGDNEQFF. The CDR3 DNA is TGTGCCAGCAGCTTGGCTGCGGGAGGGGACAATGAGCAGTTCTTC.

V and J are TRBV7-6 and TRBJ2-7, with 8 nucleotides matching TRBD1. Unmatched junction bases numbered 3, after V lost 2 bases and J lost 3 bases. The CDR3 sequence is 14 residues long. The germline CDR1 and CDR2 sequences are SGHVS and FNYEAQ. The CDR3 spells CASSLLDRGYEQYF. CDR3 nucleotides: TGTGCCAGCAGCTTATTAGACAGGGGCTACGAGCAGTACTTC.

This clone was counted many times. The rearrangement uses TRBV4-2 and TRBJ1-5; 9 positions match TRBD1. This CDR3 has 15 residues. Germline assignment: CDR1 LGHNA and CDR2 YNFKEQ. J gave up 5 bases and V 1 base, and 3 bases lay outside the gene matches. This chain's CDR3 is CASSQGRDRDQPQHF. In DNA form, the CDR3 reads TGTGCCAGCAGCCAAGGAAGGGACAGGGATCAGCCCCAGCATTTT.

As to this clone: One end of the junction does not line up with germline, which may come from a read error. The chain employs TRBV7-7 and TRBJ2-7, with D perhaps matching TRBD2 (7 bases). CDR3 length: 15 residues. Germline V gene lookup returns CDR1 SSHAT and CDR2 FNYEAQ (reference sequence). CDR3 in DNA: TGTGCTAGCAGCCCCCGGGCGGGGGCGTTGGACGAGCAGTACTTC. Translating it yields CASSPRAGALDEQYF.

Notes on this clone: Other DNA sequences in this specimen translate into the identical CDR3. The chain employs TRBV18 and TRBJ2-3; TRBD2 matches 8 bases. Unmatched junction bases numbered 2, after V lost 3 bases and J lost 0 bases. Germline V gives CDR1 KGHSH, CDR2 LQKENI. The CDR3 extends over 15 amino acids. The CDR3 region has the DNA TGTGCCAGCTCACCGTCTAGCGGGAGCACAGATACGCAGTATTTT. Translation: CASSPSSGSTDTQYF. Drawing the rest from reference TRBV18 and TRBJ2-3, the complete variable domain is NAGVMQNPRHLVRRRGQEARLRCSPMKGHSHVYWYRQLPEEGLKFMVYLQKENIIDESGMPKERFSAEFPKEGPSILRIQQVVRGDSAAYFCASSPSSGSTDTQYFGPGTRLTVL.

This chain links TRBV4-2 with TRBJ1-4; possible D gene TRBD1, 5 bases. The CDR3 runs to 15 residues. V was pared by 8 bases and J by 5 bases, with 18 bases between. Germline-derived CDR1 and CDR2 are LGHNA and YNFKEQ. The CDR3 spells CASRTGGGSNEKLFF. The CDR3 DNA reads TGTGCCAGCCGTACTGGGGGGGGATCGAATGAAAAACTGTTTTTT.

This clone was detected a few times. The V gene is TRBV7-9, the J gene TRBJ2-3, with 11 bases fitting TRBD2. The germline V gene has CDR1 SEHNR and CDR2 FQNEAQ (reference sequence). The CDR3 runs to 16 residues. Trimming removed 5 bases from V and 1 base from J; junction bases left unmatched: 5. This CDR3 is CASSVTSGGRTDTQYF. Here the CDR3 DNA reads TGTGCCAGCAGCGTCACTAGCGGGGGCCGCACAGATACGCAGTATTTT. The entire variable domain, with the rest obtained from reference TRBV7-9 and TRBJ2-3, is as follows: DTGVSQNPRHKITKRGQNVTFRCDPISEHNRLYWYRQTLGQGPEFLTYFQNEAQLEKSRLLSDRFSAERPKGSFSTLEIQRTEQGDSAMYLCASSVTSGGRTDTQYFGPGTRLTVL.

CDR3 nucleotides: TGTGCCAGCAGCTTAGGTGGCAGATATAATTCACCCCTCCACTTT. Amino acid sequence: CASSLGGRYNSPLHF. This chain joins TRBV7-2 and TRBJ1-6; D is ambiguous. V was pared by 1 base and J by 4 bases, with 8 bases between. CDR1 and CDR2 from the germline V gene are SGHTA and FQGNSA. This CDR3 region has 15 residues.

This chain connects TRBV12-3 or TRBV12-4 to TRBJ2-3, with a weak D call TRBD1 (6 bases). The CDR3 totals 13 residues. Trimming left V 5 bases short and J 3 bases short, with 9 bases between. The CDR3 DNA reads TGTGCCAGCAGTGGACAGTTGACAGATACGCAGTATTTT. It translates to CASSGQLTDTQYF.

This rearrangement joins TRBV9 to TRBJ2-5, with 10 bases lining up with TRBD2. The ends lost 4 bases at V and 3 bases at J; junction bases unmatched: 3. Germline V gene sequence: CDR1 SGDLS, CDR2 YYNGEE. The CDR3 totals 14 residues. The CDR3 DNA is TGTGCCAGCAGCCTCGGGACTAGCGAAGAGACCCAGTACTTC. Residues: CASSLGTSEETQYF.

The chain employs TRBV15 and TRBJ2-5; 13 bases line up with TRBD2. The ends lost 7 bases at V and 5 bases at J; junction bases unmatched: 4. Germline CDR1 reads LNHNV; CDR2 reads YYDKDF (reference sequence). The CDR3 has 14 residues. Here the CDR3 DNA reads TGTGCCACCACTCCGGGACTAGCGGGGGAGACCCAGTACTTC. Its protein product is CATTPGLAGETQYF.

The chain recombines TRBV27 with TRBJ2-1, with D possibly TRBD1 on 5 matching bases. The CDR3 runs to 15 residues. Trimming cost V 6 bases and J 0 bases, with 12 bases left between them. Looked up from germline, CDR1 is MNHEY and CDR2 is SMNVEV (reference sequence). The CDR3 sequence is CASRVGRSSYNEQFF. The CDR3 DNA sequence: TGTGCCAGCAGGGTGGGGCGGAGCTCCTACAATGAGCAGTTCTTC.

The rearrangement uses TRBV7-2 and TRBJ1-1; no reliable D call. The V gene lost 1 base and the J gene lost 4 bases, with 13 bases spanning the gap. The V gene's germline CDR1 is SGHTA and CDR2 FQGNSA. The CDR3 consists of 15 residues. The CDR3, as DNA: TGTGCCAGCAGCTTAGGTTCGGGAAAAGGCACTGAAGCTTTCTTT. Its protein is CASSLGSGKGTEAFF.

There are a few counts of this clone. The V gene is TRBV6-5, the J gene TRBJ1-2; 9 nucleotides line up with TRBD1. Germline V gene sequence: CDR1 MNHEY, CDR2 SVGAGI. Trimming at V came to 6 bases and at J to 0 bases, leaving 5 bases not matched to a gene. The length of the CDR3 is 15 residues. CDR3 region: CASSPQGATNYGYTF. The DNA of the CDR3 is TGTGCCAGCAGCCCACAGGGGGCAACTAACTATGGCTACACCTTC.

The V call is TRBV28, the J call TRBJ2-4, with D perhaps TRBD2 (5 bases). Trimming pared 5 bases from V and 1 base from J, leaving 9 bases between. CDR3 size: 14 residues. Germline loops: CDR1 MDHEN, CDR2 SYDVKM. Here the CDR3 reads CASSGSGAKNIQYF. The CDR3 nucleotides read TGTGCCAGCAGTGGGAGCGGCGCCAAAAACATTCAGTACTTC.

The CDR3 nucleotides read TGCAGCGTTGAAGCCAGGACAAGCAACTATGGCTACACCTTC. Translating gives CSVEARTSNYGYTF. The chain uses TRBV29-1 and TRBJ1-2; maybe TRBD1 (5 bases). V was cut by 1 base and J by 2 bases, with 11 bases left in between. Germline lookup yields CDR1 SQVTM and CDR2 ANQGSEA. The CDR3 loop spans 14 amino acids.

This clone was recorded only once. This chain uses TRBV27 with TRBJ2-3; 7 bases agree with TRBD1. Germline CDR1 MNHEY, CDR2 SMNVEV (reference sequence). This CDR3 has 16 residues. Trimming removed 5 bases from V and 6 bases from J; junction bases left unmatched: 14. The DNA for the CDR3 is TGTGCCAGCAGTCATGGACAGGTTTTATCTGGGGATACGCAGTATTTT. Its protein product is CASSHGQVLSGDTQYF.